This T cell receptor (beta chain) comes out of a study of CD8+CD57+ T cells in acquired aplastic anemia. Study summary: DNA per sorted CD4+ or CD8+ sample ranged roughly 0.17 to 27.4 ug, averaging 3.2 ug.

For CDR3 and TCR beta VDJ profiling, genomic DNA was the template used. Each CDR3 protein is one row after TCRdb ran MiXCR on the reads. The sample has 450,000 to 600,000 distinct CDR3 sequences, about a third seen once; the top ten hold less than 0.85%. Patients chosen for sequencing had CD8+CD57+ cells that had expanded, as shown by flow cytometry. Therapy had not been given to patients before blood sampling. Study conclusions and caveats: Patients and controls shared about 30 CD8+ CDR3 sequences.

This clonotype has a handful of counts. The antigen is unknown. Sequenced material: sorted CD4+, CD8+, or CD8+CD57+ T cells (not recorded which) from PBMCs. This TCR derives from a human donor with aplastic anemia.

The CDR3 nucleotides read TGTGCCTGGAGTGTCAGGCTTAACTATGGCTACACCTTC. It encodes CAWSVRLNYGYTF. This chain connects TRBV30 to TRBJ1-2; the D is unclear. Germline CDR1 is GTSNPN and CDR2 is SVGIG (reference sequence). This CDR3 is built from 13 residues. The V end was cut by 0 bases, the J end by 1 base, with 6 bases between.